The clone carrying this T cell receptor (beta chain) has more than one count but fewer than ten. Its antigen remains unknown. Each CDR3 protein is one row after TCRdb ran MiXCR on the RT-PCR reads. The repertoire consists of hundreds of thousands of distinct CDR3 sequences, with roughly 22% occurring once and the leading ten covering over 9%. Trimming shortened V by 10 bases and J by 0 bases, and 16 bases separated the two germline ends. This CDR3 spans 15 amino acids. The source of the sample is a study of response to subunit inactivated influenza vaccine. Overall study findings and caveats: Each seasonal influenza vaccination, the authors suggested, recruits few new T cells.

Here the sequenced sample was PBMCs from blood, taken 21 months after vaccination. The V gene is TRBV12-3 or TRBV12-4, the J gene TRBJ1-3, with unresolved D. This TCR derives from a man aged 45-69 years who received an inactivated influenza vaccine. CDR3 nucleotide sequence: TGTGCCACCAACCCACACCGGTTCTCTGGAAACACCATATATTTT. Protein sequence: CATNPHRFSGNTIYF.